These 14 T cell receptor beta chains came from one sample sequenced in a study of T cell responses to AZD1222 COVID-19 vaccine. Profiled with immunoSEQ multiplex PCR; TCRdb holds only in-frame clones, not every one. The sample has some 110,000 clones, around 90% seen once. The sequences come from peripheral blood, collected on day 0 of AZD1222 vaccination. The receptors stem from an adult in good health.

The CDR3, as DNA: TGTGCCAGCAAGTCGGCTAGCGGGAGAAGTCCCTACGAGCAGTACTTC. Its protein product is CASKSASGRSPYEQYF. V usage is TRBV27 and J usage is TRBJ2-7, with 10 bases matching TRBD2. This CDR3 has 16 amino acids. Germline CDR1 MNHEY, CDR2 SMNVEV (reference sequence). With V trimmed by 7 bases and J by 2 bases, 11 bases remained unmatched.

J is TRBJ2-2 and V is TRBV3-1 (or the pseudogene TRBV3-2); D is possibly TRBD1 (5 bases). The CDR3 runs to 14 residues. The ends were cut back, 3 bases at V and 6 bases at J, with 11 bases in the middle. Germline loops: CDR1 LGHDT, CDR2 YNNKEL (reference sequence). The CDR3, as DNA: TGTGCCAGCAGCCAGGACCAGGGTCCCGGGGAGCTGTTTTTT. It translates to CASSQDQGPGELFF.

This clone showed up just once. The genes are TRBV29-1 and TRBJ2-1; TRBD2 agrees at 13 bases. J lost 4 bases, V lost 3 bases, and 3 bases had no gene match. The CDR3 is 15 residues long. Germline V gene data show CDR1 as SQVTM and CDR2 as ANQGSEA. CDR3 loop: CSVDGLAGAYNEQFF. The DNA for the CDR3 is TGCAGCGTTGACGGACTAGCGGGGGCGTACAATGAGCAGTTCTTC.

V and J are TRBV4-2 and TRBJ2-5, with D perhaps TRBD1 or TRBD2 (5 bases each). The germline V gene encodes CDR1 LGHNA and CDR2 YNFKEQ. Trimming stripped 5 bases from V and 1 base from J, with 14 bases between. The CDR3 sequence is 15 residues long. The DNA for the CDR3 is TGTGCCAGCAGCTCAATGGGTGGGGGCCAAGAGACCCAGTACTTC. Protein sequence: CASSSMGGGQETQYF.

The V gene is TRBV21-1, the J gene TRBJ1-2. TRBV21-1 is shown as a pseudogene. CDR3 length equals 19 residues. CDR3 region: CASSTSSAHGARANYGYTF. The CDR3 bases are TGTGCCAGCAGCACGAGTTCCGCCCACGGGGCCCGAGCTAACTATGGCTACACCTTC.

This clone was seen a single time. For the CDR3, the DNA is TGTGCCAGCAGTTCGGACAGGGGAAATGAAGCTTTCTTT. It encodes CASSSDRGNEAFF. V usage is TRBV2 and J usage is TRBJ1-1; 9 bases agree with TRBD1. Germline V gives CDR1 SNHLY, CDR2 FYNNEI. The length of the CDR3 is 13 residues. V gave up 5 bases and J gave up 7 bases; unmatched junction bases: 5.

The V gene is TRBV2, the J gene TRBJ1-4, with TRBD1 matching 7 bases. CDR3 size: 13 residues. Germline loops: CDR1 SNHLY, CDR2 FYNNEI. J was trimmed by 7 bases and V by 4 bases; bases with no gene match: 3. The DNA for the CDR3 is TGTGCCAGCAGTGGAAGGGGGCGTGAAAAACTGTTTTTT. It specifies CASSGRGREKLFF.

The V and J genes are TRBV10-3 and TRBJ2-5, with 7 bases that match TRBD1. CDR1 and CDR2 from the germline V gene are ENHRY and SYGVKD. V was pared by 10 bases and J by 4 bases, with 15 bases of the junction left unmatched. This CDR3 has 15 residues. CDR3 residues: CATTTAMSGGETQYF. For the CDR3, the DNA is TGTGCCACCACTACCGCGATGTCAGGGGGAGAGACCCAGTACTTC.

The CDR3 nucleotides read TGTGCCAGCAGCTTAGAGTCGGCCACTGAAGCTTTCTTT. Its translation: CASSLESATEAFF. The chain recombines TRBV7-9 with TRBJ1-1; unclear D gene. Germline-derived CDR1 and CDR2 are SEHNR and FQNEAQ (reference sequence). V lost 1 base, J lost 4 bases, and 7 bases lay in between. The CDR3 consists of 13 residues.

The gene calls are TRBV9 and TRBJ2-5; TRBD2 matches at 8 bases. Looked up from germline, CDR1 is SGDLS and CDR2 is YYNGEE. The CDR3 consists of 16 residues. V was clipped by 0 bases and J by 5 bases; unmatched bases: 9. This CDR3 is CASSVGGLAVFETQYF. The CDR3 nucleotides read TGTGCCAGCAGCGTAGGCGGACTAGCTGTTTTCGAGACCCAGTACTTC.

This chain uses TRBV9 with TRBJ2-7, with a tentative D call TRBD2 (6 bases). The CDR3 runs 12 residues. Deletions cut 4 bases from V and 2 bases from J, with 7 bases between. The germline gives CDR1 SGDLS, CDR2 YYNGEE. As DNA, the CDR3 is TGTGCCAGCAGCCGGGGGACCTACGAGCAGTACTTC. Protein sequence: CASSRGTYEQYF. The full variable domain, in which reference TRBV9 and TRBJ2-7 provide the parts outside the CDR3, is DSGVTQTPKHLITATGQRVTLRCSPRSGDLSVYWYQQSLDQGLQFLIQYYNGEERAKGNILERFSAQQFPDLHSELNLSSLELGDSALYFCASSRGTYEQYFGPGTRLTVT.

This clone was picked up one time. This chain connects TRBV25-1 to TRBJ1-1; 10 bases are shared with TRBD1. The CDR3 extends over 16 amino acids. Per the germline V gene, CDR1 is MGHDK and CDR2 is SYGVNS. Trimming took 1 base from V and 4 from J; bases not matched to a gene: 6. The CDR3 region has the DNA TGTGCCAGCAGTGAATTGGGGACAGGGGTGGGCACTGAAGCTTTCTTT. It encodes CASSELGTGVGTEAFF.

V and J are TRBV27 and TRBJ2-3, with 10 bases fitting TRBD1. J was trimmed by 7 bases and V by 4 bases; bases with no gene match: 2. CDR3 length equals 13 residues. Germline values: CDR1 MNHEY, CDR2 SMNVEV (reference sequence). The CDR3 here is CASSWDRGYTQYF. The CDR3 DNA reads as TGTGCCAGCAGTTGGGACAGGGGTTATACGCAGTATTTT.

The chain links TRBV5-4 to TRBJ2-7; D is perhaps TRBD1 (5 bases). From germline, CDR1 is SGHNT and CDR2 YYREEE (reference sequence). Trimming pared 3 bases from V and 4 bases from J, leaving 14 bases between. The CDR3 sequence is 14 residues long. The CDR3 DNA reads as TGTGCCAGCAGCTGGGGCGGCAGAGGTTACGAGCAGTACTTC. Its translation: CASSWGGRGYEQYF.